The 31 T cell receptor beta chains reported below all come from one sample, sequenced in a study of blood T cell repertoires in COVID-19. The assay was immunoSEQ multiplex PCR, and TCRdb's table has in-frame clones only and misses some. This sample has under 150,000 clones, with around 83% found just once. The source material was peripheral blood. Receptors were obtained from a man aged 40-55 years with active or convalescent COVID-19.

The V call is TRBV7-9, the J call TRBJ2-7; D uncertain. CDR1 and CDR2 (germline): SEHNR, FQNEAQ (reference sequence). The germline V and J ends were trimmed by 6 bases and 0 bases, with 15 bases remaining between them. The CDR3 is made up of 15 amino acids. For the CDR3, the DNA is TGTGCCAGCAGTCGTTTCCGCTGGAGCTCCTACGAGCAGTACTTC. Amino acids: CASSRFRWSSYEQYF.

The rearrangement links TRBV19 to TRBJ1-4, with 8 bases aligning to TRBD1. The germline V gene has CDR1 LNHDA and CDR2 SQIVND (reference sequence). V trimming: 7 bases; J trimming: 7 bases; junction bases outside the gene matches: 11. The CDR3 extends over 15 amino acids. CDR3 residues: CASNDRGQGGEKLFF. CDR3 sequence (DNA): TGTGCCAGTAACGACCGTGGACAGGGAGGTGAAAAACTGTTTTTT. Filled out from reference TRBV19 and TRBJ1-4, the complete variable domain reads DGGITQSPKYLFRKEGQNVTLSCEQNLNHDAMYWYRQDPGQGLRLIYYSQIVNDFQKGDIAEGYSVSREKKESFPLTVTSAQKNPTAFYLCASNDRGQGGEKLFFGSGTQLSVL.

The chain couples TRBV5-1 to TRBJ2-5; 8 bases map to TRBD1. The CDR3 consists of 14 residues. J gave up 5 bases and V 4 bases, and 7 bases lay outside the gene matches. Germline-derived CDR1 and CDR2 are SGHRS and YFSETQ. CDR3 nucleotides: TGCGCCAGCAGCCTCGGACAGGGCTCGGAGACCCAGTACTTC. Encoded protein: CASSLGQGSETQYF.

The chain links TRBV9 to TRBJ1-6; the match to TRBD1 covers 7 bases. Germline-derived CDR1 and CDR2 are SGDLS and YYNGEE. CDR3 length equals 14 residues. J gave up 7 bases and V 2 bases, and 3 bases lay outside the gene matches. The CDR3: CASSVAGQNSPLHF. The CDR3 DNA sequence: TGTGCCAGCAGCGTGGCGGGACAGAATTCACCCCTCCACTTT.

This chain uses TRBV14 with TRBJ1-4; no reliable D call. The V end was cut by 2 bases, the J end by 2 bases, with 3 bases between. Per the germline V gene, CDR1 is SGHDN and CDR2 is FVKESK. This CDR3 contains 13 residues. For the CDR3, the DNA is TGTGCCAGCAGCCAACGTACTAATGAAAAACTGTTTTTT. Translating gives CASSQRTNEKLFF. Combining the CDR3 with reference TRBV14 and TRBJ1-4 gives the whole variable domain EAGVTQFPSHSVIEKGQTVTLRCDPISGHDNLYWYRRVMGKEIKFLLHFVKESKQDESGMPNNRFLAERTGGTYSTLKVQPAELEDSGVYFCASSQRTNEKLFFGSGTQLSVL.

The chain has TRBV2 and TRBJ1-6; 7 positions agree with TRBD1. Looked up from germline, CDR1 is SNHLY and CDR2 is FYNNEI. CDR3 size: 14 residues. V lost 4 bases, J lost 5 bases, and 2 bases stayed unmatched. The CDR3 region has the DNA TGTGCCAGCAGTGCCGGGACAGATAATTCACCCCTCCACTTT. Protein product: CASSAGTDNSPLHF.

The J gene is TRBJ2-2, the V gene TRBV7-3, with D possibly being TRBD1 (5 bases). V shed 5 bases and J shed 1 base, with 11 bases lying between them. CDR3 length equals 15 residues. The germline CDR1 and CDR2 sequences are SGHTA and FQGTGA. Here the CDR3 reads CASSPGPGNTGELFF. The CDR3 nucleotides are TGTGCCAGCAGCCCAGGGCCCGGGAACACCGGGGAGCTGTTTTTT.

V gene TRBV3-1 (or the pseudogene TRBV3-2) combines with J gene TRBJ1-5; D is perhaps TRBD1 (5 bases). The V end lost 3 bases, the J end lost 6 bases, and 9 bases lay between the germline ends. The CDR3 covers 13 residues. Germline CDR1 and CDR2: LGHDT and YNNKEL (reference sequence). Here the CDR3 reads CASSQTALQPQHF. CDR3 nucleotides: TGTGCCAGCAGCCAGACAGCCCTTCAGCCCCAGCATTTT.

This chain links TRBV30 with TRBJ2-7; TRBD2 matches at 9 bases. Germline CDR1 is GTSNPN and CDR2 is SVGIG (reference sequence). CDR3 length equals 14 residues. With 0 bases clipped from V and 3 bases from J, the junction kept 3 bases outside the gene matches. As DNA, the CDR3 is TGTGCCTGGAGTGTAGGCGGGGGGGGCTACGAGCAGTACTTC. It encodes CAWSVGGGGYEQYF.

The chain joins TRBV5-1 to TRBJ2-7; D gene unclear. Looked up from germline, CDR1 is SGHRS and CDR2 is YFSETQ. The V end was cut by 0 bases, the J end by 1 base, with 8 bases between. CDR3 length equals 14 residues. This CDR3 is CASSLDSSSYEQYF. DNA of the CDR3: TGCGCCAGCAGCTTGGATAGCTCTTCCTACGAGCAGTACTTC.

The rearrangement links TRBV19 to TRBJ2-2, with 8 nucleotides matching TRBD2. V shed 3 bases and J 4 bases; nucleotides not matched to a gene: 10. The CDR3 is 17 residues long. Germline CDR1 LNHDA, CDR2 SQIVND (reference sequence). The CDR3 loop reads CASSIAAGGQGTGELFF. The CDR3 DNA sequence: TGTGCCAGTAGTATCGCCGCGGGGGGCCAGGGCACCGGGGAGCTGTTTTTT.

The rearrangement joins TRBV6-2 or TRBV6-3 to TRBJ1-5; TRBD1 agrees at 9 bases. The junction had 0 bases not matched to a gene; V was cut back by 5 bases and J by 1 base. Germline V gene data show CDR1 as MNHEY and CDR2 as SVGEGT. The CDR3 has 14 amino acids. The CDR3 loop reads CASSGQGSNQPQHF. DNA of the CDR3: TGTGCCAGCAGTGGACAGGGGAGCAATCAGCCCCAGCATTTT.

The chain joins TRBV9 to TRBJ1-5; D remains ambiguous. Germline CDR1 SGDLS, CDR2 YYNGEE. The CDR3 is 14 amino acids. The V end lost 4 bases, the J end lost 2 bases, and 10 bases lay between the germline ends. The DNA of the CDR3 is TGTGCCAGCAGCCTCAACGGGGGCAATCAGCCCCAGCATTTT. Translated: CASSLNGGNQPQHF. Complete variable domain (other parts from reference TRBV9 and TRBJ1-5): DSGVTQTPKHLITATGQRVTLRCSPRSGDLSVYWYQQSLDQGLQFLIQYYNGEERAKGNILERFSAQQFPDLHSELNLSSLELGDSALYFCASSLNGGNQPQHFGDGTRLSIL.

The rearrangement links TRBV19 to TRBJ1-4; a possible D gene is TRBD1 (5 bases). Germline lookup yields CDR1 LNHDA and CDR2 SQIVND (reference sequence). V gave up 5 bases and J gave up 0 bases, with 13 bases separating them. CDR3 length: 16 amino acids. Here the CDR3 reads CASSLAGKTTNEKLFF. The CDR3 bases are TGTGCCAGTAGTCTCGCAGGGAAAACAACTAATGAAAAACTGTTTTTT.

The genes are TRBV9 and TRBJ1-5, with 8 positions matching TRBD1. The trim removed 1 base at V and 1 base at J, leaving 19 bases unmatched. Germline V gives CDR1 SGDLS, CDR2 YYNGEE. CDR3 length equals 21 residues. CDR3 DNA: TGTGCCAGCAGCGTACCCCCTCGGACAGGGTCTAAGTTAGGAAGCAATCAGCCCCAGCATTTT. It codes for CASSVPPRTGSKLGSNQPQHF.

The chain links TRBV7-2 to TRBJ2-1, with TRBD1 matching 9 bases. Germline CDR1 is SGHTA and CDR2 is FQGNSA. The CDR3 has 15 amino acids. With 5 bases clipped from V and 6 bases from J, the junction kept 8 bases outside the gene matches. The CDR3 nucleotides read TGTGCCAGCAGCATTGACAGGGGGGGGTTCAATGAGCAGTTCTTC. Translated: CASSIDRGGFNEQFF.

This clone was seen a single time. The chain links TRBV7-2 to TRBJ2-1, with D hard to call. The CDR3 contains 13 residues. CDR1 is SGHTA and CDR2 is FQGNSA in the germline V gene. V lost 1 base and J lost 6, with 7 bases in between. The CDR3 sequence: CASSLVGVNEQFF. In nucleotides, the CDR3 is TGTGCCAGCAGCTTAGTAGGAGTCAATGAGCAGTTCTTC.

The rearrangement links TRBV19 to TRBJ1-5; D ambiguous. The CDR3 extends over 14 amino acids. V lost 5 bases to trimming and J lost 0 bases, with 8 bases between them. CDR1 is LNHDA and CDR2 is SQIVND in the germline V gene (reference sequence). CDR3 region: CASSGRYSNQPQHF. CDR3 DNA sequence: TGTGCCAGTAGTGGGAGGTATAGCAATCAGCCCCAGCATTTT.

V is TRBV3-1 (or the pseudogene TRBV3-2) and J is TRBJ1-5; D uncertain. V lost 4 bases and J 0 bases, leaving 13 bases between the germline ends. The CDR3 length is 16 residues. Germline V gene data show CDR1 as LGHDT and CDR2 as YNNKEL (reference sequence). CDR3 region: CASSPRDNPSNQPQHF. The CDR3 DNA is TGTGCCAGCAGCCCAAGAGACAACCCTAGCAATCAGCCCCAGCATTTT.

This chain connects TRBV7-3 to TRBJ2-5, with 10 bases aligning to TRBD2. Losses at the gene ends were 5 bases for V and 4 bases for J; bases not matched to a gene: 4. CDR1 is SGHTA, CDR2 FQGTGA, per germline. CDR3 size: 14 residues. The CDR3 bases are TGTGCCAGCAGCCCTAGCGGGGGAGGAGAGACCCAGTACTTC. This translates into CASSPSGGGETQYF.

The chain links TRBV5-5 to TRBJ2-4; 7 nucleotides match TRBD2. This CDR3 has 16 residues. The V and J ends lost 6 bases and 0 bases, in that order; junction bases with no gene match: 9. CDR1 and CDR2 from the germline V gene are SGHKS and YYEKEE (reference sequence). CDR3 sequence reads: CASNGQGGVAKNIQYF. CDR3 in DNA: TGTGCCAGCAACGGCCAGGGAGGGGTAGCCAAAAACATTCAGTACTTC.

CDR3 amino acids: CASSLNAASGGAWYEQFF. CDR3 nucleotide sequence: TGTGCCAGCTCCCTAAACGCGGCTAGCGGGGGGGCCTGGTATGAGCAGTTCTTC. The gene calls are TRBV18 and TRBJ2-1; TRBD2 agrees at 12 bases. CDR1 is KGHSH, CDR2 LQKENI, per germline. The J segment lost 8 bases and the V segment lost 6 bases, leaving 17 bases of the junction unmatched. This CDR3 is built from 18 residues.

The chain is built from TRBV7-8 and TRBJ1-1; D remains ambiguous. The CDR3 spans 15 residues. Germline CDR1 reads SGHVS; CDR2 reads FQNEAQ. V was clipped by 1 base and J by 2 bases, with 11 bases between them. The CDR3 DNA reads as TGTGCCAGCAGCTTAGTGGTCAGGACTAACACTGAAGCTTTCTTT. As protein: CASSLVVRTNTEAFF.

This sequence joins TRBV11-2 and TRBJ2-5; the D gene is possibly TRBD1 (5 bases). Per germline, CDR1 SGHAT and CDR2 FQNNGV. This CDR3 contains 17 residues. The germline V and J ends were trimmed by 5 bases and 2 bases, with 21 bases remaining between them. The CDR3 region is CASSARPDTRLQETQYF. CDR3 DNA sequence: TGTGCCAGCAGCGCGAGACCGGACACCAGGTTACAAGAGACCCAGTACTTC.

The count of this clone is one. V is TRBV7-9 and J is TRBJ1-4; 9 nucleotides agree with TRBD1. J lost 4 bases, V lost 5 bases, and 8 bases had no gene match. The CDR3 runs 16 residues. The V gene's germline CDR1 is SEHNR and CDR2 FQNEAQ (reference sequence). CDR3 in DNA: TGTGCCAGCAGCCGGGCTGGGACAGGGTATAATGAAAAACTGTTTTTT. It is translated as CASSRAGTGYNEKLFF.

The chain recombines TRBV6-5 with TRBJ1-1; the D gene is possibly TRBD1 (6 bases). V was cut by 6 bases and J by 4 bases, with 15 bases left in between. This CDR3 comprises 14 residues. Germline-derived CDR1 and CDR2 are MNHEY and SVGAGI. The CDR3 loop reads CASSPFRGSTEAFF. In nucleotides, the CDR3 is TGTGCCAGCAGCCCCTTCAGGGGTAGCACTGAAGCTTTCTTT.

V usage is TRBV19 and J usage is TRBJ1-3; tentative D call: TRBD1 (5 bases). The V gene's germline CDR1 is LNHDA and CDR2 SQIVND (reference sequence). The CDR3 runs to 14 residues. Trimming removed 11 bases from V and 0 bases from J, with 14 bases in between. The CDR3 coding sequence is TGTGCCTCGGGAGGGGTGGACTCTGGAAACACCATATATTTT. It translates to CASGGVDSGNTIYF.

The V gene is TRBV13, the J gene TRBJ2-1, with D tentatively TRBD1 (6 bases). Germline lookup yields CDR1 PRHDT and CDR2 FYEKMQ (reference sequence). The V and J ends lost 3 bases and 3 bases respectively, with 9 bases between them. The CDR3 has 14 residues. The CDR3 DNA sequence: TGTGCCAGCAGCTTCGGCAGGGGCTACAATGAGCAGTTCTTC. It translates to CASSFGRGYNEQFF.

The chain recombines TRBV7-9 with TRBJ1-1; tentatively, D is TRBD1 (5 bases). Germline CDR1 SEHNR, CDR2 FQNEAQ (reference sequence). There are 15 residues in the CDR3. With 1 base removed from V and 2 bases from J, the gap between germline ends came to 11 bases. DNA for the CDR3: TGTGCCAGCAGCTTAGATCAGGGCAGCAACACTGAAGCTTTCTTT. It translates to CASSLDQGSNTEAFF.

The chain is built from TRBV19 and TRBJ1-2; the D is unclear. The length of the CDR3 is 12 residues. CDR1 LNHDA and CDR2 SQIVND come from the germline V gene (reference sequence). Between the trimmed V and J ends, which lost 6 bases and 7 bases, there was a span of 12 bases. CDR3 region: CASRSWEPGYTF. As DNA, the CDR3 is TGTGCCAGTAGAAGTTGGGAGCCTGGCTACACCTTC.

This clone was seen more than once but under ten times. V is TRBV5-1 and J is TRBJ2-7, with 13 bases fitting TRBD2. This CDR3 has 21 amino acids. Germline values: CDR1 SGHRS, CDR2 YFSETQ. V trimming: 0 bases; J trimming: 1 base; junction bases outside the gene matches: 16. The CDR3 DNA follows: TGCGCCAGCAGCTTGGAAGCACTAGCGGGGGGGCGTATATCCCATTCCTACGAGCAGTACTTC. It is translated as CASSLEALAGGRISHSYEQYF. Full variable domain (remainder filled in from reference TRBV5-1 and TRBJ2-7): KAGVTQTPRYLIKTRGQQVTLSCSPISGHRSVSWYQQTPGQGLQFLFEYFSETQRNKGNFPGRFSGRQFSNSRSEMNVSTLELGDSALYLCASSLEALAGGRISHSYEQYFGPGTRLTVT.